This TCR beta chain appears in the sequencing data of a study of long-term antiretroviral therapy in people with HIV. This clone ranks as medium-sized. An immunoSEQ assay, version v3.0, was performed at survey level. Sequencing used immunoSEQ multiplex PCR; TCRdb keeps in-frame clones, though not all of them. The profile shows about 10,000 clones, roughly 80% of them singletons. The V gene end was trimmed by 4 bases and the J gene end by 4 bases; junction bases not matched to a gene: 10. Germline CDR1 and CDR2: SGHNT and YYREEE (reference sequence). This CDR3 contains 15 residues. Sequenced here: unsorted PBMCs, sampled 1.2 years after starting antiretroviral therapy. This TCR was sampled from a man aged 40-50 years with HIV. The chain recombines TRBV5-4 with TRBJ1-2; TRBD1 agrees at 7 bases. The CDR3 bases are TGTGCCAGCAGCCTGACAGGGTCTGGAGGCTATGGCTACACCTTC. Residues: CASSLTGSGGYGYTF.